The source of this T cell receptor (beta chain) is a study of regulatory T cells in long-lasting Graves disease. Study-wide results and caveats: More public clonotypes were shared by persistent patients (around 2,800) than by new patients (about 1,000).

This clonotype was observed once. Its antigen is as yet unknown. A much larger clone sits a single nucleotide away, making a read error possible. With iRepertoire HTBI primers and Arm-PCR of CDR3 regions, TCR beta libraries were built. Using its own MiXCR run on the multiplex PCR reads, TCRdb lists one record per CDR3 protein. The sample consists of approximately 230,000 distinct CDR3 sequences, roughly 18% of them appearing once. Time point specified: newly diagnosed GD, antithyroid drugs for less than 3 months. The TCR library was made from RNA extracted from PBMCs. The sequence came from a female donor with Graves disease. The source was peripheral blood mononuclear cells (PBMCs), collected at new diagnosis, from a patient treated with antithyroid drugs.

The CDR3 region is CASSYRDPGESEQFF. As DNA, the CDR3 is TGTGCCAGCAGCTACCGGGACCCGGGGGAGAGCGAGCAGTTCTTC. The genes are TRBV3-1 and TRBJ2-1, with D possibly TRBD2 on 6 matching bases. Looked up from germline, CDR1 is LGHDT and CDR2 is YNNKEL (reference sequence). This CDR3 is 15 amino acids long. Trimming stripped 5 bases from V and 10 bases from J, with 21 bases between.